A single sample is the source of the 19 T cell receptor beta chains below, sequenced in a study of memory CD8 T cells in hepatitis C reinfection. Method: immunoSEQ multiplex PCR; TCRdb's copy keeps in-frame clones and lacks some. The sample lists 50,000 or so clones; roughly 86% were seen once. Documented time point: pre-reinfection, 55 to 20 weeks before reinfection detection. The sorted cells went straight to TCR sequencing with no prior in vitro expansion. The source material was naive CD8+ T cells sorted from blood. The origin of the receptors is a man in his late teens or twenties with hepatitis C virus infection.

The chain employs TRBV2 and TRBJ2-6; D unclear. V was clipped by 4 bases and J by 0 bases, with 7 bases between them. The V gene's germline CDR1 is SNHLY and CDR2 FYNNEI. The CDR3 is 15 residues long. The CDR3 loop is CASSGERSGANVLTF. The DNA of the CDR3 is TGTGCCAGCAGTGGTGAGCGCTCTGGGGCCAACGTCCTGACTTTC.

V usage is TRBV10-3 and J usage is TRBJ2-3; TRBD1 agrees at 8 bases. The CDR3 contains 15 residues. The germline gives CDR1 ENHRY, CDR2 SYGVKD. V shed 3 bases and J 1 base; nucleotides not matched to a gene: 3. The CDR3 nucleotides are TGTGCCATCAGTGACGGACAGGGTCGCACAGATACGCAGTATTTT. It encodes CAISDGQGRTDTQYF.

For the CDR3, the DNA is TGTGCCATCAGTGAAGGTGTAGGGGGATTCACCGGGGAGCTGTTTTTT. Amino acids: CAISEGVGGFTGELFF. The chain has TRBV10-3 and TRBJ2-2, with D tentatively TRBD1 (6 bases). CDR1 and CDR2 from the germline V gene are ENHRY and SYGVKD. V shed 3 bases and J shed 4 bases, with 15 bases lying between them. There are 16 residues in the CDR3.

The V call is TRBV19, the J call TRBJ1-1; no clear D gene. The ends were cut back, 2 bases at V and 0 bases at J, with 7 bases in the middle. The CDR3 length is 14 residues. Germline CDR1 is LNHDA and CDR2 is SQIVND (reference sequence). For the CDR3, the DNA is TGTGCCAGTAGTATACAACATCTGAACACTGAAGCTTTCTTT. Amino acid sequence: CASSIQHLNTEAFF. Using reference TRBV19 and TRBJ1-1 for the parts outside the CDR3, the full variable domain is DGGITQSPKYLFRKEGQNVTLSCEQNLNHDAMYWYRQDPGQGLRLIYYSQIVNDFQKGDIAEGYSVSREKKESFPLTVTSAQKNPTAFYLCASSIQHLNTEAFFGQGTRLTVV.

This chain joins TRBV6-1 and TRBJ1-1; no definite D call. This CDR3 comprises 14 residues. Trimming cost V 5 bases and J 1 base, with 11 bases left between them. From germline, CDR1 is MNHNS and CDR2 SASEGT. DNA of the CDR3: TGTGCCAGCAGTTCGCCGGGTAGGAACACTGAAGCTTTCTTT. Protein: CASSSPGRNTEAFF.

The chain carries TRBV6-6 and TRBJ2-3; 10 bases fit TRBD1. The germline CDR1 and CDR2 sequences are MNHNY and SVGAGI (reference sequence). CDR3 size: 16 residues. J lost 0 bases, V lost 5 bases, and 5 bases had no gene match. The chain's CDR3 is CASSTRQGASTDTQYF. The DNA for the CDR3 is TGTGCCAGCAGTACCAGACAGGGGGCAAGCACAGATACGCAGTATTTT.

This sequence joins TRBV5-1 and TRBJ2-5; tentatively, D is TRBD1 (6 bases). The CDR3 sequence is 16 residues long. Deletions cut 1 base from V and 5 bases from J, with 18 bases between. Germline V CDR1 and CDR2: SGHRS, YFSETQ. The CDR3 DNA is TGCGCCAGCAGCTTGTCAATTAAGGGGGTGGGGGAGACCCAGTACTTC. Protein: CASSLSIKGVGETQYF.

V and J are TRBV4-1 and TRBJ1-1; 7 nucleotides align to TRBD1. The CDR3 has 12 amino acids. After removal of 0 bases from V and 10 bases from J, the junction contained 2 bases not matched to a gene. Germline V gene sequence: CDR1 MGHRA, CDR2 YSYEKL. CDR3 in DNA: TGCGCCAGCAGCCAAGAAGGGGGCCCAGCTTTCTTT. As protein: CASSQEGGPAFF.

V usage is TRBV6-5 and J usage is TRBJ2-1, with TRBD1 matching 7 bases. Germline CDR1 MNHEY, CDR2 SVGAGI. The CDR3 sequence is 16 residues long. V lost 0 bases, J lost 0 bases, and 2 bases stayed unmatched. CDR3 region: CASSYSGQSSYNEQFF. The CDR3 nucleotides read TGTGCCAGCAGTTACTCGGGACAGAGCTCCTACAATGAGCAGTTCTTC.

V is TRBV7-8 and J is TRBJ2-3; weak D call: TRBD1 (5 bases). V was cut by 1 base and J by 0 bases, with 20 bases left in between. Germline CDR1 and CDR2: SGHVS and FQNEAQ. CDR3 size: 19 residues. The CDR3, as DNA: TGTGCCAGCAGCTTAGTCGGGCAGGGAAGTCCCGTTAGCACAGATACGCAGTATTTT. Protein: CASSLVGQGSPVSTDTQYF.

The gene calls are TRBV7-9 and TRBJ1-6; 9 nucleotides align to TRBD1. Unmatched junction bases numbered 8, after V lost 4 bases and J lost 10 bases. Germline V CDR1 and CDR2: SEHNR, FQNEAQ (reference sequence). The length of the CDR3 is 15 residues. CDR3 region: CASSSRQGVGSPLHF. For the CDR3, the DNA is TGTGCCAGCAGCTCAAGACAGGGGGTGGGGTCACCCCTCCACTTT.

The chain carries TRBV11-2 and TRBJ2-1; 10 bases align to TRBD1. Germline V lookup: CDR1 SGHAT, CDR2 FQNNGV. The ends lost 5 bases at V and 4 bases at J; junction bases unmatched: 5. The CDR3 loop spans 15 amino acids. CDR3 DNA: TGTGCCAGCAGCCTTGACAGGGGGCCATACAATGAGCAGTTCTTC. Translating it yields CASSLDRGPYNEQFF.

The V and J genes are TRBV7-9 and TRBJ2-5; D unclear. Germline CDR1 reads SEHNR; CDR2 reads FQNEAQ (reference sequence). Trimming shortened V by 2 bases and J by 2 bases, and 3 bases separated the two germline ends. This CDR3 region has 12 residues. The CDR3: CASSLQQETQYF. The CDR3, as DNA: TGTGCCAGCAGCTTACAACAAGAGACCCAGTACTTC.

The CDR3 nucleotides read TGCGCCAGCAGCCCCGGGACAGGGTCCACTGAAGCTTTCTTT. It encodes CASSPGTGSTEAFF. The J gene is TRBJ1-1, the V gene TRBV5-1; 9 nucleotides align to TRBD1. The CDR3 sequence is 14 residues long. Looked up from germline, CDR1 is SGHRS and CDR2 is YFSETQ. Trimming cost V 4 bases and J 4 bases; bases outside gene matches: 5. The whole variable domain, remainder taken from reference TRBV5-1 and TRBJ1-1, is KAGVTQTPRYLIKTRGQQVTLSCSPISGHRSVSWYQQTPGQGLQFLFEYFSETQRNKGNFPGRFSGRQFSNSRSEMNVSTLELGDSALYLCASSPGTGSTEAFFGQGTRLTVV.

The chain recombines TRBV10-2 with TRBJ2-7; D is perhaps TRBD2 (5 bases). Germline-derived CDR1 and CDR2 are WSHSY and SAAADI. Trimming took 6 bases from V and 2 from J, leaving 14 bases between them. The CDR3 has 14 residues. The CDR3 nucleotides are TGCGCCAGCAGCCCCTCGGGAAGCACCTACGAGCAGTACGTC. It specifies CASSPSGSTYEQYV.

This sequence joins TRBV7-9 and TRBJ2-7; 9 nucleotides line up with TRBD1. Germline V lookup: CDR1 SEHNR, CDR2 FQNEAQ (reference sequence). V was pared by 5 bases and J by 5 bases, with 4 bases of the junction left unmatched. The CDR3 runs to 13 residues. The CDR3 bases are TGTGCCAGCAGCCCACAGGGGGCCCACGAGCAGTACGTC. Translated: CASSPQGAHEQYV.

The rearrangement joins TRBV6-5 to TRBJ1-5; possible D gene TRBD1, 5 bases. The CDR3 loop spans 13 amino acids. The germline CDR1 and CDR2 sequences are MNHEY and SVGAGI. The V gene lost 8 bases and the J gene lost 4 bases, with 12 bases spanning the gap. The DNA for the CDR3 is TGTGCCAGCGGCTACGGGGGTAATCAGCCCCAGCATTTT. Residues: CASGYGGNQPQHF.

The CDR3 here is CASSSPSGVLFDEQFF. CDR3 DNA sequence: TGTGCCAGCAGCTCCCCCAGCGGAGTACTTTTTGATGAGCAGTTCTTC. The gene calls are TRBV7-3 and TRBJ2-1, with D possibly being TRBD2 (5 bases). V was cut by 4 bases and J by 8 bases, with 21 bases left in between. The V gene's germline CDR1 is SGHTA and CDR2 FQGTGA. CDR3 size: 16 residues.

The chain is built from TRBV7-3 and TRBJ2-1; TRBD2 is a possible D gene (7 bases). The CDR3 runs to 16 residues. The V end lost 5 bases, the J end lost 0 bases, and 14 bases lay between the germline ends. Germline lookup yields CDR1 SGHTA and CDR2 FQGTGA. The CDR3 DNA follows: TGTGCCAGCAGCCCCGGAGGGGGGGGCTCCTACAATGAGCAGTTCTTC. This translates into CASSPGGGGSYNEQFF.